This passage covers 2 T cell receptor beta chains from one sample sequenced in a study of blood T cells in healthy people across ages (dated by TCRdb to about 2015). The method was 5' RACE. This sample was sequenced with an Illumina HiSeq 2500. The second PCR ran for roughly 7 to 12 cycles and used a J-beta primer mix along with a sample-barcoded 5' primer. TCRdb reanalyzed the raw reads on its own, using fastp at Q25 for trimming and MiXCR for clone calling, and kept in-frame beta chains. CDR3 protein sequences are deduplicated, and each keeps its most common genes and DNA. The sample has about 1.4 million distinct CDR3 sequences on record, approximately 63% of them singletons. Clones ranked in the top ten supply over 6.5% of the sample. Sequencing was carried out using blood. Source of these receptors: a man aged 18 to 29 in good health.

V gene TRBV10-3 combines with J gene TRBJ2-7; D ambiguous. CDR3 length: 13 amino acids. V lost 3 bases, J lost 2 bases, and 8 bases lay in between. The germline gives CDR1 ENHRY, CDR2 SYGVKD. CDR3 nucleotide sequence: TGTGCCATCAGTGATGGTTCGACCTACGAGCAGTACTTC. Translated: CAISDGSTYEQYF.

This chain joins TRBV6-5 and TRBJ1-1; tentative D call: TRBD1 (5 bases). V was clipped by 0 bases and J by 4 bases, with 15 bases between them. CDR3 length equals 16 residues. CDR1 is MNHEY and CDR2 is SVGAGI in the germline V gene. The CDR3 sequence: CASSYSIAGRGTEAFF. The CDR3 nucleotides are TGTGCCAGCAGTTACTCGATTGCAGGGAGGGGCACTGAAGCTTTCTTT.